The source of this T cell receptor (beta chain) is a study of shared clonotypes between healthy human individuals. General study results and limits: Naive subsets generally exceeded memory subsets in estimated richness. Collection of samples was limited to blood; tissue repertoires likely differ. Clonotypes which were not shared had lower generation probabilities than clonotypes that all four donors shared.

The CDR3 is 15 amino acids. J gave up 1 base and V 5 bases, and 4 bases lay outside the gene matches. The germline V gene encodes CDR1 MNHEY and CDR2 SVGAGI. A note on this clone: Its antigen is unidentified.

Once extracted for a subset, genomic DNA was divided evenly among several immunoSEQ plates. The repertoire was sequenced with immunoSEQ multiplex PCR; TCRdb's copy has only in-frame clones and lacks some. The sample lists about 1 million clones; approximately 68% were seen once. Sequencing was performed on memory CD4+ T cells sorted from blood. Subset reported: CD45RA-negative fraction. This rearrangement joins TRBV6-5 to TRBJ1-1; 10 bases are shared with TRBD1. This receptor was obtained from a man between 18 and 29 years old in good health. The chain's CDR3 is CASSRDRGPNTEAFF. Here the CDR3 DNA reads TGTGCCAGCAGTCGGGACAGGGGACCGAACACTGAAGCTTTCTTT.